This T cell receptor (beta chain) emerged from a study of early T cells in non-severe SARS-CoV-2 infection. Study at large: With bulk RNA from unsorted whole blood as input, sequencing yielded unpaired chains. Study results and limitations: Matching results from VDJdb favored anti-spike CD8 responses, leaving private and CD4 specificities undetected.

Notes on this clonotype: What it recognizes is unknown.

As part of library construction, unique molecular identifiers were attached to individual cDNA molecules. TCRdb itself ran the 5' RACE reads through MiXCR, one entry per CDR3 protein. The table lists 76,000 or so distinct CDR3 sequences, over 9% of them singletons. Germline V gives CDR1 LNHDA, CDR2 SQIVND (reference sequence). The CDR3 consists of 14 residues. Trimming left V 3 bases short and J 2 bases short, with 11 bases between. The TCR sequence derives from an adult who was a healthcare worker with PCR-confirmed SARS-CoV-2 infection or an uninfected control (not recorded which). The rearrangement links TRBV19 to TRBJ2-7, with D hard to call. Sequencing was carried out using whole blood. DNA of the CDR3: TGTGCCAGTAGTATGTCCACCGGTGCCTACGAGCAGTACTTC. It yields the protein CASSMSTGAYEQYF. Complete variable domain (other parts from reference TRBV19 and TRBJ2-7): DGGITQSPKYLFRKEGQNVTLSCEQNLNHDAMYWYRQDPGQGLRLIYYSQIVNDFQKGDIAEGYSVSREKKESFPLTVTSAQKNPTAFYLCASSMSTGAYEQYFGPGTRLTVT.